This TCR beta chain was found in a study of blood T cells in healthy people across ages. Each donor gave 9 to 10 milliliters of peripheral blood. A second PCR, run for about 6 to 11 cycles, used a sample-barcoded 5' primer plus a J-beta primer mix. TCRdb re-analysed the 5' RACE reads in MiXCR, keeping a single row per CDR3 protein. The sample has about 680,000 distinct CDR3 sequences; 49% are singletons. This clonotype was observed once. Being one base from a much bigger clone, this may be a read error. The CDR3 is 15 residues long. CDR1 and CDR2 (germline): KGHSH, LQKENI. This receptor was obtained from a woman in her sixties in good health. This chain joins TRBV18 and TRBJ2-3, with D tentatively TRBD2 (6 bases). Sequences were obtained from blood. In nucleotides, the CDR3 is TGTGCCAGCTCGCCCCCGACTAGTTCGAAAGATACGCGGTATTTT. The encoded protein is CASSPPTSSKDTRYF.